This TCR beta chain is from a study of PD-1 blockade in classical Hodgkin lymphoma. Worth noting for this clone: Its specificity is not known.

The protocol was immunoSEQ multiplex PCR, while the TCRdb copy is restricted to in-frame clones and leaves out a portion. This sample yields tens of thousands of clones, of which around three quarters are seen a single time; 2% to 2.5% belongs to the top ten. Germline V CDR1 and CDR2: SGHTS, YDEGEE. The CDR3 runs 15 residues. V lost 4 bases and J lost 0, with 11 bases in between. Findings of the study overall: Whereas CD4+ TCR diversity had risen significantly by C4D1, CD8+ TCR diversity had not. Baseline diversity resembling that of newly diagnosed patients was seen in complete responders. Relapsed/refractory patients reportedly had lower baseline diversity than newly diagnosed patients.

Brentuximab vedotin exposure varied among the patients, all of whom had relapsed after autologous stem cell transplantation. Magnetic negative selection served to purify CD4+ T cells out of PBMCs that had been thawed. The genes are TRBV5-8 and TRBJ1-3, with unresolved D. The receptor was derived from a human donor with classical Hodgkin lymphoma. Sample: CD4+ T cells from blood, taken at baseline. Here the CDR3 DNA reads TGTGCCAGCAGCCCGCGCACCGGCTCTGGAAACACCATATATTTT. Protein: CASSPRTGSGNTIYF.